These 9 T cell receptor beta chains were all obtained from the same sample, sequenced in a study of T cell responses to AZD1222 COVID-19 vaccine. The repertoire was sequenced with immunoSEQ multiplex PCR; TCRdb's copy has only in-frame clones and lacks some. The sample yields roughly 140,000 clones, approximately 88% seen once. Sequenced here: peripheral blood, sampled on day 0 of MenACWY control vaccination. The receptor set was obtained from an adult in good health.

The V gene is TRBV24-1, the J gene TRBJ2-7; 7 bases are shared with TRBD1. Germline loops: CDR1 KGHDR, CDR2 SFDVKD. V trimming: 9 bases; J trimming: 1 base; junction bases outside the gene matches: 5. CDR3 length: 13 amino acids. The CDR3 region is CATDLGQSYEQYF. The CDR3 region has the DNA TGTGCCACCGACCTGGGACAGTCCTACGAGCAGTACTTC.

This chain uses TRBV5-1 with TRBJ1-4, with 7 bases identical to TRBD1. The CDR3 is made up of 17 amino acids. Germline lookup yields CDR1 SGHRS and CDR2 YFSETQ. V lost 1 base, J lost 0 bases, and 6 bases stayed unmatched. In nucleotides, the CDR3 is TGCGCCAGCAGCTTGACCGGGACAGTCGCAACTAATGAAAAACTGTTTTTT. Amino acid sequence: CASSLTGTVATNEKLFF.

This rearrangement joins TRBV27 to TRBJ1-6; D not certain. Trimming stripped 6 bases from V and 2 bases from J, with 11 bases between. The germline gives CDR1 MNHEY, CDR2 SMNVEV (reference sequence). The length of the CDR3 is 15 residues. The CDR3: CASSVGGTYNSPLHF. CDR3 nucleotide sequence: TGTGCCAGCAGCGTGGGAGGCACCTATAATTCACCCCTCCACTTT.

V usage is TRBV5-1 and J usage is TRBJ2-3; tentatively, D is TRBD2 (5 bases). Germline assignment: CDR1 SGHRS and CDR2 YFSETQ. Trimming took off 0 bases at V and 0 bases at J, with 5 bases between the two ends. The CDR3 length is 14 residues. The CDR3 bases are TGCGCCAGCAGCTTGGGGACTAGCACAGATACGCAGTATTTT. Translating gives CASSLGTSTDTQYF. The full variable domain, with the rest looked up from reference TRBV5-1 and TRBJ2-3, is KAGVTQTPRYLIKTRGQQVTLSCSPISGHRSVSWYQQTPGQGLQFLFEYFSETQRNKGNFPGRFSGRQFSNSRSEMNVSTLELGDSALYLCASSLGTSTDTQYFGPGTRLTVL.

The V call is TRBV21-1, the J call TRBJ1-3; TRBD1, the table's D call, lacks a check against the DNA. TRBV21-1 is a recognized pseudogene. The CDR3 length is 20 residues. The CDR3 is CASSKVDINASGVPGNTIYF. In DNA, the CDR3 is TGTGCCAGCAGCAAAGTGGATATTAACGCATCAGGGGTGCCTGGAAACACCATATATTTT.

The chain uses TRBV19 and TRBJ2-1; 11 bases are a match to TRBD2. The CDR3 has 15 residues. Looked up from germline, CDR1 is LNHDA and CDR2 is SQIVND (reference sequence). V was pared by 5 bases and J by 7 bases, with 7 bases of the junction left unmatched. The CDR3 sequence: CASSVTSGTRNEQFF. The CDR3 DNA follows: TGTGCCAGTAGTGTGACTAGCGGGACTAGGAATGAGCAGTTCTTC.

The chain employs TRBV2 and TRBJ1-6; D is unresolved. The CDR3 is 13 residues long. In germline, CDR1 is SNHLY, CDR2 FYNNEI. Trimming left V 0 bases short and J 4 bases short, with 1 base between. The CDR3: CASSEAYNSPLHF. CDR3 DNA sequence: TGTGCCAGCAGTGAAGCTTATAATTCACCCCTCCACTTT.

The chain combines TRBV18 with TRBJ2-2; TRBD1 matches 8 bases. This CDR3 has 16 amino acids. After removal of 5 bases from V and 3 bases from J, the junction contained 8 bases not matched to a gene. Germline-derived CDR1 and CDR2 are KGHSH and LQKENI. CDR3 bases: TGTGCCAGCTCATTACGGACAGGGCGGGACACCGGGGAGCTGTTTTTT. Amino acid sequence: CASSLRTGRDTGELFF.

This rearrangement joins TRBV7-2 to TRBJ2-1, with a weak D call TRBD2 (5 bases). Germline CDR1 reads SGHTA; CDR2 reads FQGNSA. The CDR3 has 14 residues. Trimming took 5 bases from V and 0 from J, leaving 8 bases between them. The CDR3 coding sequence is TGTGCCAGCAGCAGGGAGAGCTCCTACAATGAGCAGTTCTTC. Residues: CASSRESSYNEQFF.